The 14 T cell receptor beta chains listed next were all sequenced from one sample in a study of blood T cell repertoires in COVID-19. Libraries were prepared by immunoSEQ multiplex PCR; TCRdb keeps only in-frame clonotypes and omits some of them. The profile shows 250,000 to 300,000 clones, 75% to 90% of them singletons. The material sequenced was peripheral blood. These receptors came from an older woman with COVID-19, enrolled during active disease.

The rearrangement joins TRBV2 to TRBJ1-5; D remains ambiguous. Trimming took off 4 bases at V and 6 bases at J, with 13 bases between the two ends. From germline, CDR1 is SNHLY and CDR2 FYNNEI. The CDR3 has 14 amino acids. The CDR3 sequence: CASSGSTGGQPQHF. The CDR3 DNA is TGTGCCAGCAGTGGCTCGACGGGAGGTCAGCCCCAGCATTTT. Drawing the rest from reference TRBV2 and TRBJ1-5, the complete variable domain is EPEVTQTPSHQVTQMGQEVILRCVPISNHLYFYWYRQILGQKVEFLVSFYNNEISEKSEIFDDQFSVERPDGSNFTLKIRSTKLEDSAMYFCASSGSTGGQPQHFGDGTRLSIL.

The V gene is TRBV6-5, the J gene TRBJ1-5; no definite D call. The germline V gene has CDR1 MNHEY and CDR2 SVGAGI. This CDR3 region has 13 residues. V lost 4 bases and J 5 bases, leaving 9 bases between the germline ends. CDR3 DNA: TGTGCCAGCAGTTCCTCCAGCGATCAGCCCCAGCATTTT. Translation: CASSSSSDQPQHF.

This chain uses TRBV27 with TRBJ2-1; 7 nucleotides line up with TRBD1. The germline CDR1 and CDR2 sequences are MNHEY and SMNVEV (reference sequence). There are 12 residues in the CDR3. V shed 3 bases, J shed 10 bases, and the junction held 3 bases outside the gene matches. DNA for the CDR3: TGTGCCAGCAGTTTTAGGGACAGCGAGCAGTTCTTC. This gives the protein CASSFRDSEQFF.

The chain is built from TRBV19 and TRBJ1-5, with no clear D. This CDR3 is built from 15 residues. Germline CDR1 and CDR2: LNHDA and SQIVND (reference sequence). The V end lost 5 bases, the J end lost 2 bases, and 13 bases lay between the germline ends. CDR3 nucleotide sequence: TGTGCCAGTAGTTGGGCGGGTGATGGCAATCAGCCCCAGCATTTT. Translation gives CASSWAGDGNQPQHF.

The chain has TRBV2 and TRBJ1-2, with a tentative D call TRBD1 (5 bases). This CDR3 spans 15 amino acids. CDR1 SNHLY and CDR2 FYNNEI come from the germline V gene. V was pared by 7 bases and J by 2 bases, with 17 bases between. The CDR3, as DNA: TGTGCCAGCAAAAGGGACGGGGGGTCGAACTATGGCTACACCTTC. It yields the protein CASKRDGGSNYGYTF.

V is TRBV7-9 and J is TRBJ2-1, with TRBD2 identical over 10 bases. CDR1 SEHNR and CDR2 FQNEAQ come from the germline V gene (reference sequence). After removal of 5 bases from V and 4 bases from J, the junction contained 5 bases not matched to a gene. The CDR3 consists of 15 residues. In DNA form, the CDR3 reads TGTGCCAGCAGCACCGGGACTAGCGAATACAATGAGCAGTTCTTC. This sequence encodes CASSTGTSEYNEQFF.

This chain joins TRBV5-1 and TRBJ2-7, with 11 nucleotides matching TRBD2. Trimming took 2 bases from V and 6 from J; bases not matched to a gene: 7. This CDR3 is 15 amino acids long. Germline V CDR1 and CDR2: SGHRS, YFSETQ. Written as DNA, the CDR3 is TGCGCCAGCAGCTTTACTAGCGGGGGTGTCGGCGAGCAGTACTTC. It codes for CASSFTSGGVGEQYF.

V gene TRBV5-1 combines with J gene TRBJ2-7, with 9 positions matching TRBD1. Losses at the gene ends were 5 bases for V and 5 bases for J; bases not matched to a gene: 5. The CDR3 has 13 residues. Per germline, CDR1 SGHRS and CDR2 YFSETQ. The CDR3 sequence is CASRDRGGNEQYF. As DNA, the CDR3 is TGCGCCAGCAGGGACAGGGGAGGCAACGAGCAGTACTTC.

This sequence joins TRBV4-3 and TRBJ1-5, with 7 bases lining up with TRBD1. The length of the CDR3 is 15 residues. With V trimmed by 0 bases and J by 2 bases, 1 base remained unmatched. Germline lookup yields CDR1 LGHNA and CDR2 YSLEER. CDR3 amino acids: CASSQDQGGNQPQHF. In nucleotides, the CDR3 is TGCGCCAGCAGCCAAGACCAGGGGGGCAATCAGCCCCAGCATTTT.

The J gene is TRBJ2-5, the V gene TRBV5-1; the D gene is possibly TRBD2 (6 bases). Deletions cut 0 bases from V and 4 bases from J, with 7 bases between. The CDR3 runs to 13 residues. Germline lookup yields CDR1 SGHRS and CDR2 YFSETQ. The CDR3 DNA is TGCGCCAGCAGCTTGGTGGGGGGAGAGACCCAGTACTTC. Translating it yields CASSLVGGETQYF.

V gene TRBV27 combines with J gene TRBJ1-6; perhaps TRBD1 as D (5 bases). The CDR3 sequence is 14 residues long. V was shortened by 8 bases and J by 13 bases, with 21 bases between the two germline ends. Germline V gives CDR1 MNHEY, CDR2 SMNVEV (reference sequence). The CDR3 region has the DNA TGTGCCAGCCGACCGGGGGAGGGGCGGTTGCCCCTCCACTTT. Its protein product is CASRPGEGRLPLHF.

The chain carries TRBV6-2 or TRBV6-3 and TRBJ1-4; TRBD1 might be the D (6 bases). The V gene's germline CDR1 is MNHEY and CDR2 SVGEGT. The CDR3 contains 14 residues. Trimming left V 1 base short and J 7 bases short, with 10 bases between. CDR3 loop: CASSYYRDGEKLFF. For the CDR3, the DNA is TGTGCCAGCAGTTACTACAGGGACGGTGAAAAACTGTTTTTT.

CDR3 sequence reads: CASSVNRDYPTLETQYF. CDR3 sequence (DNA): TGTGCCAGCAGCGTGAACCGGGACTACCCCACTTTAGAGACCCAGTACTTC. The chain carries TRBV9 and TRBJ2-5; 7 bases line up with TRBD2. With 2 bases clipped from V and 4 bases from J, the junction kept 14 bases outside the gene matches. CDR1 is SGDLS, CDR2 YYNGEE, per germline. The CDR3 sequence is 17 residues long.

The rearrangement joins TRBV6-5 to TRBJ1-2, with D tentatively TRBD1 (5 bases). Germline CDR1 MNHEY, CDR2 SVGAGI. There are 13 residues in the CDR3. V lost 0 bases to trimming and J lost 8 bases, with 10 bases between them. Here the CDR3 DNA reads TGTGCCAGCAGTTACTCGGGCGGGGGAGGCTACACCTTC. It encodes CASSYSGGGGYTF.